Listed below are T cell receptor beta chains from one sample, sequenced in a study of CD8 T cells in Susac syndrome. TCRdb called the immunoSEQ multiplex PCR reads again in MiXCR, with one record for every CDR3 protein. The table lists 150,000 to 200,000 distinct CDR3 sequences, roughly 93% of them singletons, with around 0.13% in the top ten. Sequencing was done on a sample of CD4+ T cells from PBMCs. These TCRs come from a human donor in good health. Each CDR3 is given with its conserved first and last residue. The D gene is left open where the match is weak. The size entry is marked missing in some rows and otherwise reads once, few, many or a size class.

CDR3 protein,CDR3 DNA,J gene,V gene,D gene,clone size
CASSQEGQGTNYGYTF,TGCGCCAGCAGCCAAGAGGGACAGGGGACGAACTATGGCTACACCTTC,TRBJ1-2,TRBV4-1,TRBD1,once
CASSQGTARSTDTQYF,TGTGCCAGCAGCCAGGGGACAGCCCGTAGCACAGATACGCAGTATTTT,TRBJ2-3,TRBV3-1,TRBD1,.
CASSPAEGVRSKNIQYF,TGTGCCAGCAGCCCCGCCGAAGGGGTGAGGTCCAAAAACATTCAGTACTTC,TRBJ2-4,TRBV5-4,.,.
CSARDREPAFF,TGCAGTGCCAGGGACAGGGAACCAGCTTTCTTT,TRBJ1-1,TRBV20-1,TRBD1,.
CASSSHGQGAGYEQYF,TGTGCCAGCAGTTCCCACGGACAGGGGGCAGGCTACGAGCAGTACTTC,TRBJ2-7,TRBV6-2/TRBV6-3,TRBD1,.
CASSVRGGPNVLTF,TGTGCCAGCAGCGTAAGGGGAGGTCCCAACGTCCTGACTTTC,TRBJ2-6,TRBV9,.,once
CAVASLASETEQYF,TGTGCCGTCGCGTCGCTTGCATCAGAAACCGAGCAGTACTTC,TRBJ2-7,TRBV10-3,.,.
CASSEIWTGINYGYTF,TGCGCCAGCAGTGAGATCTGGACAGGGATCAACTATGGCTACACCTTC,TRBJ1-2,TRBV10-2,TRBD1,.
CASSPQSGYQETQYF,TGTGCCAGCAGCCCCCAGTCAGGGTACCAAGAGACCCAGTACTTC,TRBJ2-5,TRBV11-2,.,.
CASSYGKGYSENTIYF,TGTGCCAGCAGTTACGGTAAAGGGTACTCTGAAAACACCATATATTTT,TRBJ1-3,TRBV6-5,.,.